A selection of T cell receptor beta chains follows, all from one sample in a study of blood T cell repertoires in COVID-19. The protocol was immunoSEQ multiplex PCR, while the TCRdb copy is restricted to in-frame clones and leaves out a portion. This table holds some 300,000 clones, approximately 90% found once. The sample comprised PBMCs or T cells enriched from blood (not recorded which). These receptors came from a woman aged 60-70 years in a cohort exposed to, infected with or recovered from COVID-19 (not recorded which). Each CDR3 is given with its conserved first and last residue. Each record gives: D gene, V gene, J gene, clone size, CDR3 DNA, CDR3 protein. The D gene is left open where the match is weak. The size field is filled for only some rows; it gives once, few, many or a size class.

D: -; V: TRBV2; J: TRBJ2-2; size: -; DNA: TGTGCCAGCAGCGCGTATAACACCGGGGAGCTGTTTTTT; CDR3: CASSAYNTGELFF
D: TRBD1; V: TRBV4-2; J: TRBJ2-7; size: once; DNA: TGTGCCAGCAGCCAAGTTGAGACAGGGTTAATCAAGCAGTACTTC; CDR3: CASSQVETGLIKQYF
D: -; V: TRBV4-1; J: TRBJ1-1; size: -; DNA: TGCGCCAGCAGCCAGCAGGGAACTGAAGCTTTCTTT; CDR3: CASSQQGTEAFF
D: TRBD2; V: TRBV3-1/TRBV3-2; J: TRBJ2-1; size: -; DNA: TGTGCCAGCAGCTGGGGACTAGCTCAACCAACCCTGCTCAATGAGCAGTTCTTC; CDR3: CASSWGLAQPTLLNEQFF
D: -; V: TRBV3-1/TRBV3-2; J: TRBJ1-3; size: -; DNA: TGTGCCAGCAGCCAAGGCTGGGCCTCTGGAAACACCATATATTTT; CDR3: CASSQGWASGNTIYF
D: TRBD1; V: TRBV6-1; J: TRBJ1-4; size: once; DNA: TGTGCCAGCAGTGAAATGGGGGGACAGGGTGAAAAACTGTTTTTT; CDR3: CASSEMGGQGEKLFF
D: -; V: TRBV3-1/TRBV3-2; J: TRBJ2-7; size: once; DNA: TGTGCCAGCGGTTTACAGGGAACCTACGAGCAGTACTTC; CDR3: CASGLQGTYEQYF
D: TRBD1; V: TRBV19; J: TRBJ2-7; size: -; DNA: TGTGCCAGTAGAAGCGGACAGGGTTGGGTGAACGAGCAGTACTTC; CDR3: CASRSGQGWVNEQYF
D: -; V: TRBV2; J: TRBJ2-7; size: -; DNA: TGTGCCAGCAGTGAGAGAGGTGAGCAGTACTTC; CDR3: CASSERGEQYF
D: TRBD2; V: TRBV3-1/TRBV3-2; J: TRBJ2-3; size: -; DNA: TGTGCCAGCAGCCAAGGTTTCCGGGAGGCCACAGATACGCAGTATTTT; CDR3: CASSQGFREATDTQYF
D: -; V: TRBV2; J: TRBJ2-2; size: few; DNA: TGTGCCAGCACCCTACTCGCAGGGCAAGGCGGGGAGCTGTTTTTT; CDR3: CASTLLAGQGGELFF
D: -; V: TRBV15; J: TRBJ1-3; size: -; DNA: TGTGCTACCAGCAGCAGGGCTGGAAACACCATATATTTT; CDR3: CATSSRAGNTIYF
D: TRBD1; V: TRBV10-1; J: TRBJ1-3; size: -; DNA: TGCGCCAGCAGTGAGTCAAGGGGGCGAAGTACCATATATTTT; CDR3: CASSESRGRSTIYF
D: TRBD1; V: TRBV5-1; J: TRBJ2-7; size: -; DNA: TGCGCCAGCAGCCAGGGACAGGGTAACCGCGAGCAGTACTTC; CDR3: CASSQGQGNREQYF
D: -; V: TRBV19; J: TRBJ1-2; size: -; DNA: TGTGCCAGTATACCCGCCGGGACTATGAACGGCTACACCTTC; CDR3: CASIPAGTMNGYTF
D: -; V: TRBV7-2; J: TRBJ1-5; size: few; DNA: TGTGCCAGCAGTCTAACAGGGAGTCAGCCCCAGCATTTT; CDR3: CASSLTGSQPQHF
D: -; V: TRBV7-2; J: TRBJ2-5; size: -; DNA: TGTGCCAGCAGCTTAGTGGGTAGCCCCCCAGAGACCCAGTACTTC; CDR3: CASSLVGSPPETQYF
D: -; V: TRBV10-1; J: TRBJ1-4; size: many; DNA: TGCGCCAGCAGCGCCCCGATAGAACTGTTTTTT; CDR3: CASSAPIELFF
D: TRBD1; V: TRBV7-9; J: TRBJ1-5; size: -; DNA: TGTGCCAGCCTTGGGTGGGGACAGGCCAATCAGCCCCAGCATTTT; CDR3: CASLGWGQANQPQHF
D: TRBD1; V: TRBV14; J: TRBJ1-6; size: few; DNA: TGTGCCAGCAGCCTGGACAGGGATTGGGGTTCACCCCTCCACTTT; CDR3: CASSLDRDWGSPLHF
D: TRBD1; V: TRBV7-8; J: TRBJ1-2; size: -; DNA: TGTGCCAGCAGACCCTCGACAGGGGTCTATGGCTACACCTTC; CDR3: CASRPSTGVYGYTF
D: -; V: TRBV20-1; J: TRBJ1-2; size: -; DNA: TGCAGTGCTAGTTCTAGGGGGAAAGATGGCTACACCTTC; CDR3: CSASSRGKDGYTF
D: TRBD1; V: TRBV5-4; J: TRBJ1-1; size: -; DNA: TGTGCCAGCACCCTGGACAGGGACACTGAAGCTTTCTTT; CDR3: CASTLDRDTEAFF